The 13 T cell receptor beta chains reported below all come from one sample, sequenced in a study of naive and memory T cell subsets. TCR cDNA received a 3' ligated oligonucleotide that carried a UMI. Amplification of ligated cDNA took four PCR rounds with SP2 and nested alpha and beta constant primers. TCRdb reanalysed the 5' RACE reads using MiXCR and keeps one entry per CDR3 protein. Among 45,000 to 55,000 distinct CDR3 sequences, roughly 4.7% were seen once, and the ten largest hold around 0.84%. These receptors all come from a female donor in good health.

V and J are TRBV24-1 and TRBJ2-3, with D possibly TRBD2 on 6 matching bases. Germline V lookup: CDR1 KGHDR, CDR2 SFDVKD. V lost 1 base and J lost 5, with 18 bases in between. There are 17 residues in the CDR3. CDR3 loop: CATSDFGGEAHGDTQYF. CDR3 coding DNA: TGTGCCACCAGTGATTTCGGGGGAGAGGCCCACGGAGATACGCAGTATTTT.

This clonotype was seen many times. This sequence joins TRBV7-2 and TRBJ2-1; D call uncertain. V was pared by 5 bases and J by 9 bases, with 8 bases between. In germline, CDR1 is SGHTA, CDR2 FQGNSA. The CDR3 consists of 11 residues. CDR3 sequence (DNA): TGTGCCAGCAGCCCAGCAGCTGAGCAGTTCTTC. The encoded protein is CASSPAAEQFF.

This clonotype was recorded at least ten times. The chain is built from TRBV12-3 or TRBV12-4 and TRBJ2-1; possible D gene TRBD2, 6 bases. The CDR3 is 18 amino acids. Trimming pared 3 bases from V and 4 bases from J, leaving 22 bases between. The chain's CDR3 is CASSLSLGGGGRYNEQFF. CDR3 nucleotides: TGTGCCAGCAGTTTGTCCCTTGGGGGAGGAGGAAGGTACAATGAGCAGTTCTTC.

This clonotype was picked up many times. The chain carries TRBV29-1 and TRBJ2-1; 9 nucleotides line up with TRBD1. This CDR3 contains 17 residues. The germline V gene encodes CDR1 SQVTM and CDR2 ANQGSEA. With V trimmed by 3 bases and J by 3 bases, 12 bases remained unmatched. CDR3 sequence (DNA): TGCAGCGTTGAGGAGGTGGGGGAGACAGGGGGCTACAATGAGCAGTTCTTC. Residues: CSVEEVGETGGYNEQFF.

This clonotype was seen at least ten times. The chain is built from TRBV27 and TRBJ2-6, with D possibly matching TRBD1 (5 bases). The CDR3 has 17 amino acids. Germline lookup yields CDR1 MNHEY and CDR2 SMNVEV (reference sequence). V shed 1 base and J shed 4 bases, with 14 bases lying between them. CDR3 region: CASSLWGRVRGANVLTF. DNA for the CDR3: TGTGCCAGCAGTTTATGGGGCAGGGTGAGAGGGGCCAACGTCCTGACTTTC.

The sample holds many counts of this clonotype. J is TRBJ2-1 and V is TRBV14; D gene uncertain. CDR1 is SGHDN, CDR2 FVKESK, per germline. The CDR3 sequence is 15 residues long. Trimming cost V 4 bases and J 0 bases, with 10 bases left between them. Written as DNA, the CDR3 is TGTGCCAGCAGCCCATTCATGCTCTCCTACAATGAGCAGTTCTTC. As protein: CASSPFMLSYNEQFF.

By sample fraction, this clonotype is medium-sized (0.01 to 0.1%). The chain links TRBV7-8 to TRBJ2-3; 16 nucleotides agree with TRBD2. CDR1 SGHVS and CDR2 FQNEAQ come from the germline V gene. This CDR3 comprises 20 residues. J gave up 0 bases and V 3 bases, and 9 bases lay outside the gene matches. CDR3 amino acids: CASSFRPGLAGGTSTDTQYF. In nucleotides, the CDR3 is TGTGCCAGCAGCTTTCGACCGGGACTAGCGGGAGGGACTAGCACAGATACGCAGTATTTT.

This clonotype was recorded at least ten times. The genes are TRBV27 and TRBJ2-7; TRBD2 matches 16 bases. Germline V gene lookup returns CDR1 MNHEY and CDR2 SMNVEV (reference sequence). The CDR3 consists of 18 residues. V shed 5 bases and J 1 base; nucleotides not matched to a gene: 8. CDR3 in amino acids: CASSNKGLAGGRSYEQYF. For the CDR3, the DNA is TGTGCCAGCAGTAACAAGGGACTAGCGGGAGGGAGGTCCTACGAGCAGTACTTC.

This clonotype was counted at least ten times. The J gene is TRBJ2-6, the V gene TRBV29-1; D is uncertain. V was clipped by 7 bases and J by 4 bases, with 8 bases between them. Germline CDR1 reads SQVTM; CDR2 reads ANQGSEA. The CDR3 covers 12 residues. Here the CDR3 DNA reads TGCAGCGCACACTCCGGGGCCAACGTCCTGACTTTC. Protein product: CSAHSGANVLTF.

This clonotype was found many times. The CDR3 region is CSVVGQGASGYTF. CDR3 DNA sequence: TGCAGCGTTGTCGGGCAGGGGGCCTCTGGCTACACCTTC. The V and J genes are TRBV29-1 and TRBJ1-2, with 8 bases matching TRBD1. This CDR3 is 13 amino acids long. The germline gives CDR1 SQVTM, CDR2 ANQGSEA. The ends lost 4 bases at V and 7 bases at J; junction bases unmatched: 8.

This clonotype showed up many times. The chain couples TRBV20-1 to TRBJ2-1; 8 bases fit TRBD1. The CDR3 is made up of 17 amino acids. Germline trimming cut 0 bases from V and 3 bases from J; bases unmatched to any gene: 10. Per germline, CDR1 DFQATT and CDR2 SNEGSKA (reference sequence). The CDR3 nucleotides are TGCAGTGCTAGAGATGTTATTGGACAGGGAGGCTACAATGAGCAGTTCTTC. Encoded protein: CSARDVIGQGGYNEQFF.

The chain has TRBV27 and TRBJ2-7; D might be TRBD2 (6 bases). Per the germline V gene, CDR1 is MNHEY and CDR2 is SMNVEV (reference sequence). V lost 6 bases, J lost 7 bases, and 16 bases lay in between. The CDR3 has 13 residues. The CDR3, as DNA: TGTGCCAGCAGACACACACTCGGGGGAGAGCAGTACTTC. This codes for CASRHTLGGEQYF.

This clonotype was observed many times. The CDR3 loop reads CASSLRGRWSETQYF. The CDR3 nucleotides are TGTGCCAGCAGCCTGAGGGGGCGCTGGTCAGAGACCCAGTACTTC. The chain recombines TRBV7-3 with TRBJ2-5; 7 nucleotides agree with TRBD1. V gave up 5 bases and J gave up 4 bases; unmatched junction bases: 10. Germline V gene lookup returns CDR1 SGHTA and CDR2 FQGTGA. This CDR3 region has 15 residues.